A selection of T cell receptor beta chains follows, all from one sample in a study of T cells after yellow fever vaccination. TCRdb reprocessed the 5' RACE reads via MiXCR and lists one record per CDR3 protein. The top ten clones hold approximately 39% of a sample with fewer than 100,000 distinct CDR3 sequences, approximately 5.5% of them seen once. The starting material was CD8+ T cells sorted from PBMCs, obtained 10 days after the yellow fever booster vaccination. The receptors come from a man younger than 30 who received the YFV17D yellow fever vaccine. Both conserved end residues are part of each CDR3. D genes are given only for firm matches. For some rows the clone size is stated as once, few or many, or as a class when expanded; others skip it.

>NA|TRBV29-1|TRBJ2-5|TRBD1
CSAYSTGTGASETQYF
TGCAGCGCCTATTCTACCGGGACAGGGGCTAGCGAGACCCAGTACTTC
>NA|TRBV9|TRBJ1-5|NA
CASSVGESNQPQHF
TGTGCCAGCAGCGTTGGAGAGAGCAATCAGCCCCAGCATTTT
>NA|TRBV7-8|TRBJ1-1|TRBD1
CASSWGTGGTEAFF
TGTGCCAGCAGCTGGGGGACAGGGGGCACTGAAGCTTTCTTT
>few|TRBV7-2|TRBJ1-5|NA
CASSLVGPRGNQPQHF
TGTGCCAGCAGCTTAGTAGGCCCCCGCGGCAATCAGCCCCAGCATTTT
>NA|TRBV6-1|TRBJ2-5|TRBD2
CASSDLGLAGETQYF
TGTGCCAGCAGTGATTTGGGACTAGCTGGGGAGACCCAGTACTTC
>few|TRBV20-1|TRBJ2-5|NA
CSARGSGRGETQYF
TGCAGTGCTAGAGGCTCGGGTCGTGGGGAGACCCAGTACTTC
>NA|TRBV6-5|TRBJ2-2|NA
CASSYFNPGPEGAGELFF
TGTGCCAGCAGTTACTTCAACCCGGGCCCCGAGGGGGCCGGGGAGCTGTTTTTT
>few|TRBV4-2|TRBJ2-1|NA
CASSQGADNEQFF
TGTGCCAGCAGCCAGGGGGCCGACAATGAGCAGTTCTTC
>few|TRBV6-5|TRBJ1-1|NA
CASSYSGDAEAFF
TGTGCCAGCAGTTACTCCGGGGACGCTGAAGCTTTCTTT
>many|TRBV28|TRBJ2-2|NA
CASSWGTGELFF
TGTGCCAGCAGCTGGGGGACCGGGGAGCTGTTTTTT
>NA|TRBV5-5|TRBJ1-3|NA
CASSLGGNTIYF
TGTGCCAGCAGCTTAGGAGGAAACACCATATATTTT
>NA|TRBV7-2|TRBJ2-7|NA
CASSLVEGEYEQYF
TGTGCCAGCAGCTTAGTTGAAGGGGAGTACGAGCAGTACTTC
>NA|TRBV4-1|TRBJ2-7|NA
CASSPTAAYEQYF
TGCGCCAGCAGTCCGACAGCCGCCTACGAGCAGTACTTC
>few|TRBV29-1|TRBJ1-2|NA
CSVVLRMVGGYTF
TGCAGCGTTGTCCTCCGGATGGTCGGTGGCTACACCTTC
>NA|TRBV24-1|TRBJ2-1|NA
CATRGGQSDEQFF
TGTGCCACCAGGGGGGGGCAATCCGATGAGCAGTTCTTC
>NA|TRBV29-1|TRBJ2-1|NA
CSVGSGAPAEQFF
TGCAGCGTTGGTTCCGGGGCCCCGGCTGAGCAGTTCTTC
>NA|TRBV5-1|TRBJ2-7|TRBD1
CASSTGDSQYEQYF
TGCGCCAGCAGCACCGGGGACAGCCAATACGAGCAGTACTTC